This T cell receptor (beta chain) was sequenced during a study of regulatory T cells in long-lasting Graves disease (dated by TCRdb to about 2021). Turning to the overall study: Patients with newly diagnosed Graves' disease had been on antithyroid drugs for under 3 months. This study used TCR sequencing and RNA sequencing of peripheral blood to compare persistent Graves' disease patients against newly diagnosed Graves' disease patients. The study was registered as a clinical trial and conducted in China. A total of around 33 samples underwent TCR sequencing, from roughly 13 patients with persistent Graves' disease and 20 or so patients with newly diagnosed Graves' disease. What the work shows at the level of the full study, not this receptor alone: Sequencing and analysis were restricted to the TCR beta chain. A larger number of public clonotypes was shared among persistent patients (more than 2,500) than among newly diagnosed patients (approximately 1,000). Only peripheral blood was studied, because thyroid tissue, the primary lesion, was inaccessible. Persistent disease showed preferential use of TRBV28, TRBJ1-2 and TRBJ2-5, whereas newly diagnosed disease favored TRBV20-1 and TRBJ2-1. Lower TCR Shannon entropy and fewer highly expanded clones were observed in persistent Graves' disease patients than in newly diagnosed patients, which suggested clonal expansion. The authors noted that the small sample size was a limitation that may lower accuracy.

The sample's time point label, in plain terms: newly diagnosed GD, antithyroid drugs for less than 3 months. For both TCR sequencing and RNA sequencing, RNA was extracted from PBMCs in TRIzol. Graves' disease was diagnosed according to American Thyroid Association guidelines. The patients came from an endocrinology department in Xi'an, China. Each patient gave around 9.2 milliliters of peripheral blood, collected in an EDTA anticoagulant tube. Ficoll Paque Plus density gradient separation was used to isolate PBMCs, and no additional T cell sorting was done. An Agilent 2100 Bioanalyzer and agarose gel were used to assess RNA quality, and a NanoDrop 2000 was used to measure RNA concentration. Library creation used multiplex PCR. TCRdb shows the sequencer as Illumina HiSeq 4000. TCR beta libraries were built with iRepertoire HTBI primers and Arm-PCR amplification of CDR3 regions. Gel purification was performed on PCR products prior to sequencing. Concerning the study's data processing: Gene usage analysis of CDR3 amino acid clonotypes used the 60 to 80 TRBV and 14 TRBJ segments found across samples. COPE and FqMerger were used to merge the filtered high-quality paired reads into contigs. BLAST was used to align contigs to IMGT TRBV, TRBD and TRBJ reference genes, and CDR3 was defined according to IMGT. Highly expanded clones were defined as clonotypes with a frequency above 0.1%. Shannon entropy was used to measure repertoire diversity, and the Gini coefficient was used to measure V-J evenness. Clonotypes shared by more than one individual were considered public. TCRdb ran its own pipeline on the public reads, namely fastp trimming at Q25 and MiXCR clone calling, and kept in-frame beta chains. Rows with one shared CDR3 protein collapse into an entry with the most common genes and DNA. For this entry, the V and J calls and clone size follow TCRdb and not the study's own pipeline. In all, the sample holds 680,000 or so distinct CDR3 sequences, and 15% to 20% of those were seen once. The leading ten clones occupy approximately 18% of the sample.

The cysteine opens and the phenylalanine closes a CDR3 of 14 amino acids. The CDR3 DNA has 42 bases and is translated from base 1. CDR1 and CDR2, per the germline V gene (reference sequence), are DFQATT and SNEGSKA. V is shortened by 3 bases, J by 8 bases, and the region joining them spans 18 bases. This clonotype was seen ten or more times. Its antigen is still unknown. Per-base qualities were not stored, and no clone one base away is much larger. The same sample was also used in a study of T cells in Graves' hyperthyroidism and ophthalmopathy. The second study, in turn, reports: Stable Graves' hyperthyroidism was defined as no progression to ophthalmopathy during 18 months of follow-up. The hyperthyroidism patients were between 18 and 65 years old and newly diagnosed, with a disease duration of less than 2 months. Any patient with an uncontrolled infection, another autoimmune disease, pregnancy or lactation was excluded. Diagnoses were established on the basis of clinical symptoms, serum thyroxine and TRAb, thyroid ultrasound, and orbital computed tomography. The TCR CDR3 was subjected to a first round of RT-PCR using the HTBI primer set and the Qiagen OneStep RT-PCR kit. Most expanded thyroid clonotypes (frequency above 0.001) were also detected in blood, suggesting blood repertoires may reflect thyroid immune responses. In cross-validation, a model built on a 13 V-J signature told ophthalmopathy apart from stable hyperthyroidism with 85% to 90% sensitivity and 81% to 82% specificity, and in testing the same model reached 80%/75%. In validation, progression to ophthalmopathy was predicted by the model with 55% to 71% sensitivity and approximately 78% specificity, a median of approximately 6.5 months before onset. TCR V-J signatures able to tell the groups apart were searched for in a discovery cohort of 100 patients, of whom over 40 had Graves' ophthalmopathy and more than 55 had stable Graves' hyperthyroidism. An independent validation cohort of 18 to 20 hyperthyroidism patients and 17 patients who later progressed to ophthalmopathy tested prospective prediction of ophthalmopathy. The 100 or so discovery patients were randomly split 7:3 into training and test sets. The study also compared thyroid tissue and blood T-cell repertoires from roughly six Graves' hyperthyroidism patients. Following sampling, methimazole starting at 30 mg daily was given to hyperthyroidism patients, and high-dose intravenous methylprednisolone was given to ophthalmopathy patients. The libraries were constructed in a second round of multiplex PCR and then size-selected and purified. Paired-end sequencing of the libraries was performed with 100 bp reads on an Illumina HiSeq2000. SOAPnuke was used to process the raw data, removing reads that contained adapters or uncalled bases, had a mean Phred below 15, or lacked an exact match to the constant primer or identifier. High-quality paired reads were merged with COPE v1.2.5, and unique nucleotide sequences were defined as clonotypes. Clonotypes were aligned to IMGT TRBV, TRBD and TRBJ reference segments using MiTCR v1.1. Analysis was restricted to V-J combinations with a frequency above 0.0001, which covered roughly 99% of repertoires. The TCS score was defined as the ratio of F50 (clonal expansion) to E x V (chaos), calculated using BLOSUM62-based TCRdist between CDR3 peptides within each V-J. Welch's t-statistics and random forest reduced 450 to 600 V-J features to fewer than 15, which were used in a naive Bayes classifier (R e1071). No statistical method was used to set the sample size in advance, and investigators knew the group allocation. According to the paper, TCR Vbeta CDR3 sequencing was carried out on 135 peripheral blood samples, which came from under 50 ophthalmopathy, around 75 hyperthyroidism and roughly 17 progressor patients.

The TCR sequence derives from a woman between 25 and 40 years old with Graves disease. Donor details come from another sample of the same person, matched by shared clones. Specimen: peripheral blood mononuclear cells (PBMCs), collected at new diagnosis, from a patient treated with antithyroid drugs. Recombination connected TRBV20-1 to TRBJ2-3, with the D segment identity uncertain. The CDR3 region reads CSASVATRKFTQYF. The nucleotide sequence is given as TGCAGTGCTAGTGTCGCCACCAGGAAGTTTACGCAGTATTTT.